Listed below are T cell receptor beta chains from one sample, sequenced in a study of T cell repertoires in cytomegalovirus infection. Antigens for these TCRs are unknown. TCRdb redid the calling of the reads with MiXCR, one entry per CDR3 protein. Of around 500,000 distinct CDR3 sequences in the sample, approximately 40% were seen once. The specimen was cultured PBMCs, collected from culture after CMV antigen stimulation. Every receptor here comes from a human donor in good health (CMV status not recorded). Some clones in this sample may be carry-over from other donors' samples. CDR3s include the opening cysteine and the closing phenylalanine or tryptophan. Each record gives: CDR3 protein, CDR3 DNA, V gene, D gene, J gene, clone size. The D gene is left open where the match is weak. Clone size is stated in some rows and not others, as once, few, many or a class when expanded.

CASSFRQGPTPYNEQFF	TGTGCCAGCAGTTTTCGACAGGGACCTACACCATACAATGAGCAGTTCTTC	TRBV27	TRBD1	TRBJ2-1	NA
CASRRRGTAKNIQYF	TGTGCCAGCAGGCGCCGGGGGACAGCCAAAAACATTCAGTACTTC	TRBV12-3/TRBV12-4	NA	TRBJ2-4	NA
CASSLEPGDGGYTF	TGTGCCAGCAGCTTGGAGCCAGGGGATGGTGGCTACACCTTC	TRBV5-4	NA	TRBJ1-2	few
CASSRRGTGAGAGELFF	TGTGCCAGCAGCCGAAGGGGGACAGGGGCCGGGGCCGGGGAGCTGTTTTTT	TRBV7-2	TRBD1	TRBJ2-2	NA
CASSRQRVSTDTQYF	TGTGCCAGCAGCCGACAGCGGGTCAGCACAGATACGCAGTATTTT	TRBV7-8	NA	TRBJ2-3	few
CAISESAGDIQYF	TGTGCCATCAGTGAGTCGGCAGGGGACATTCAGTACTTC	TRBV10-3	NA	TRBJ2-4	NA
CASSEKNRGRYEQYF	TGTGCCAGCAGTGAAAAGAATAGGGGAAGGTACGAGCAGTACTTC	TRBV2	NA	TRBJ2-7	NA
CASSISRDTDTQYF	TGTGCCAGCAGTATTAGCAGGGACACAGATACGCAGTATTTT	TRBV6-1	NA	TRBJ2-3	NA
CASRLTGGELTNEKLFF	TGTGCCAGCAGACTTACAGGGGGCGAGCTGACTAATGAAAAACTGTTTTTT	TRBV7-9	TRBD1	TRBJ1-4	few
CASRKVPGELFF	TGTGCCAGCAGAAAGGTCCCCGGGGAGCTGTTTTTT	TRBV6-2/TRBV6-3	NA	TRBJ2-2	NA
CAISAEFGNSPLHF	TGTGCCATCAGTGCGGAGTTTGGGAATTCACCCCTCCACTTT	TRBV10-3	NA	TRBJ1-6	NA
CASSLAAGVRYNEQFF	TGCGCCAGCAGCTTGGCGGCGGGGGTCCGTTACAATGAGCAGTTCTTC	TRBV5-1	TRBD2	TRBJ2-1	NA
CASSLGASGAYEQYF	TGTGCCAGCAGTTTGGGGGCTAGCGGCGCCTACGAGCAGTACTTC	TRBV12-3/TRBV12-4	NA	TRBJ2-7	few
CASRPGVSTEAFF	TGTGCCAGCAGACCCGGGGTCAGCACTGAAGCTTTCTTT	TRBV5-6	NA	TRBJ1-1	few
CASNIPGRVAGELFF	TGTGCCAGCAATATCCCGGGCAGGGTGGCCGGGGAGCTGTTTTTT	TRBV12-3/TRBV12-4	NA	TRBJ2-2	few
CASSGQTGRDTEAFF	TGCGCCAGCAGCGGCCAGACTGGACGGGACACTGAAGCTTTCTTT	TRBV5-1	NA	TRBJ1-1	NA
CASRTASGNTIYF	TGTGCCAGCAGGACAGCCTCTGGAAACACCATATATTTT	TRBV7-8	NA	TRBJ1-3	few
CASSEYGGLNTGELFF	TGTGCCAGCAGTGAATATGGGGGACTGAACACCGGGGAGCTGTTTTTT	TRBV2	NA	TRBJ2-2	NA
CASSLHSGSRETQYF	TGTGCCAGCAGCCTCCATAGCGGGTCACGGGAGACCCAGTACTTC	TRBV7-4	TRBD2	TRBJ2-5	few
CASSLVTDTGELFF	TGTGCCAGCAGCTTAGTCACAGACACCGGGGAGCTGTTTTTT	TRBV7-4	NA	TRBJ2-2	NA
CATDGRDTDTQYF	TGTGCCACCGACGGGAGGGACACAGATACGCAGTATTTT	TRBV12-3/TRBV12-4	TRBD2	TRBJ2-3	NA
CASALDGGEGPQHF	TGTGCCAGCGCTTTGGACGGGGGAGAGGGGCCCCAGCATTTT	TRBV2	NA	TRBJ1-5	NA
CASTQGTVNYGYTF	TGTGCCAGCACTCAGGGGACAGTAAACTATGGCTACACCTTC	TRBV2	TRBD1	TRBJ1-2	NA
CASSQSYEQYF	TGTGCCAGCAGCCAATCCTACGAGCAGTACTTC	TRBV12-3/TRBV12-4	NA	TRBJ2-7	many
CASSWAEWSLGNEQFF	TGTGCCAGCAGCTGGGCGGAGTGGAGTCTGGGAAATGAGCAGTTCTTC	TRBV12-3/TRBV12-4	NA	TRBJ2-1	NA
CAIRSGGGDTGELFF	TGTGCCATCCGATCAGGAGGGGGGGACACCGGGGAGCTGTTTTTT	TRBV7-6	NA	TRBJ2-2	NA
CASSTDSIEAGELFF	TGTGCCAGCAGTACCGACAGTATTGAGGCCGGGGAGCTGTTTTTT	TRBV6-2/TRBV6-3	NA	TRBJ2-2	few
CASNRGGGTGELFF	TGTGCCAGTAACAGGGGCGGGGGCACCGGGGAGCTGTTTTTT	TRBV19	NA	TRBJ2-2	NA
CASSLEAQPSSGANVLTF	TGTGCCAGCAGCTTAGAGGCTCAACCTTCCTCTGGGGCCAACGTCCTGACTTTC	TRBV7-6	NA	TRBJ2-6	few
CASSSGFRETQYF	TGTGCCAGCAGTTCAGGGTTTAGAGAGACCCAGTACTTC	TRBV7-2	NA	TRBJ2-5	few
CASSYPGQGGNTIYF	TGTGCCAGCAGCTATCCGGGACAGGGAGGGAACACCATATATTTT	TRBV7-6	TRBD1	TRBJ1-3	few
CSARDRSRGGDTQYF	TGCAGTGCTAGAGATAGGAGCCGAGGAGGAGATACGCAGTATTTT	TRBV20-1	NA	TRBJ2-3	NA
CASSFGGSNQPQHF	TGTGCCAGCAGCTTTGGAGGAAGCAATCAGCCCCAGCATTTT	TRBV27	NA	TRBJ1-5	many
CASSLVAQGSVTEAFF	TGTGCCAGCAGCTTAGTAGCACAGGGATCAGTCACTGAAGCTTTCTTT	TRBV7-2	NA	TRBJ1-1	few
CASSSGGGPRNEQFF	TGTGCCAGCAGCTCTGGGGGGGGGCCTCGCAATGAGCAGTTCTTC	TRBV9	NA	TRBJ2-1	NA
CASSHLQLQKYNEKLFF	TGTGCCAGCAGCCACCTCCAATTACAGAAGTATAATGAAAAACTGTTTTTT	TRBV28	NA	TRBJ1-4	NA
CASREGDTQYF	TGTGCCAGCAGAGAGGGCGATACGCAGTATTTT	TRBV7-9	NA	TRBJ2-3	NA